This is a list of T cell receptor beta chains from one sample in a study of PD-1 and CTLA-4 blockade in melanoma. TCRdb keeps only in-frame clones here, not all; method: immunoSEQ multiplex PCR. The sample lists around 32,000 clones, roughly nine tenths occurring once. Sequencing used CD8+ T cells from peripheral blood, obtained before anti-PD-1 treatment. These receptors were collected from a human donor with melanoma. Each CDR3 is given with its conserved first and last residue. Each record gives: J gene, V gene, CDR3 protein.

>TRBJ2-7|TRBV10-2
CASSESTTGEQYF
>TRBJ2-1|TRBV19
CASHPHTGGYNEQFF
>TRBJ2-7|TRBV28
CASSPHSSLAYEQYF
>TRBJ2-2|TRBV19
CASSITASSGELFF
>TRBJ1-1|TRBV30
CAWSSGTGNTEAFF
>TRBJ2-1|TRBV2
CASSALAGGVEQFF
>TRBJ2-7|TRBV7-9
CASSLASRDRGNEQYF
>TRBJ2-2|TRBV14
CASASRTSGNTGELFF
>TRBJ2-3|TRBV6-1
CASSEAGASTDTQYF
>TRBJ2-7|TRBV5-1
CASSLAAPYEQYF
>TRBJ2-7|TRBV3-1/TRBV3-2
CASSAVPGQGLANFYEQYF
>TRBJ2-7|TRBV27
CASSLGDSNYEQYF
>TRBJ2-3|TRBV7-9
CASSLVVAGGRTDTQYF
>TRBJ2-1|TRBV7-9
CASSLIAGARNEQFF
>TRBJ2-1|TRBV29-1
CSVGDGYNEQFF
>TRBJ1-5|TRBV4-1
CASSPQTGRNQPQHF
>TRBJ2-7|TRBV3-1/TRBV3-2
CASSPRDSSYEQYF
>TRBJ2-7|TRBV7-9
CASSSQTSGVYEQYF
>TRBJ1-4|TRBV5-1
CASSLGVVQTNEKLFF